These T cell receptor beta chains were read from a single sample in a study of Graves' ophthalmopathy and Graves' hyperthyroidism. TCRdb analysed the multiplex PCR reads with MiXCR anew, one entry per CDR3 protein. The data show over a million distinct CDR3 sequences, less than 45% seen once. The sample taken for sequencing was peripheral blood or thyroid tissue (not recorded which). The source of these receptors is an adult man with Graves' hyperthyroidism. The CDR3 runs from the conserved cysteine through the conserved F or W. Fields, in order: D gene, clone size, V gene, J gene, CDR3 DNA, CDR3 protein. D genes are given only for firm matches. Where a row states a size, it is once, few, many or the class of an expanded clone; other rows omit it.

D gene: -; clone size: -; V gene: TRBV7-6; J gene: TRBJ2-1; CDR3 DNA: TGTGCCAGCAGCTCCCACGAGGGGGTTGAGCAGTTCTTC; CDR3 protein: CASSSHEGVEQFF
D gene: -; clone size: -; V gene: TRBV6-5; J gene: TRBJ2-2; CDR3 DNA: TGTGCCAGCAGTTACTCGAAGGGGGACACCGGGGAGCTGTTTTTT; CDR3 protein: CASSYSKGDTGELFF
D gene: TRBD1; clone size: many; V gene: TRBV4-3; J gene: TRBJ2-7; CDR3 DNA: TGTGCCAGCAGCCAGGGGACAGGTCTAACCTACGAGCAGTACTTC; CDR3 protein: CASSQGTGLTYEQYF
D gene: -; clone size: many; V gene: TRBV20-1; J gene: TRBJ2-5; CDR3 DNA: TGCAGTGCCGCGGACTACCAAGAGACCCAGTACTTC; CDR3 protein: CSAADYQETQYF
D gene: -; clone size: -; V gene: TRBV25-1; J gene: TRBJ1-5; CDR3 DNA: TGTGCCAGCAGAGAGGGCCCCAATCAGCCCCAGCATTTT; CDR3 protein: CASREGPNQPQHF
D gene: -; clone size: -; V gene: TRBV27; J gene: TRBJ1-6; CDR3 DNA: TGTGCCAGCGCCTCGAGTAATAATTCACCCCTCCACTTT; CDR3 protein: CASASSNNSPLHF
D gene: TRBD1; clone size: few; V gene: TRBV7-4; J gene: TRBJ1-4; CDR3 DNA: TGTGCCAGCTCACACGGACAGGGAGGTGAAAAACTGTTTTTT; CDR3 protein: CASSHGQGGEKLFF
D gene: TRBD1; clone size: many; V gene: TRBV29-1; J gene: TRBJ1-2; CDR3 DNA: TGCAGCGTTGAAACAGGGGAAGTCTATGGCTACACCTTC; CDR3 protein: CSVETGEVYGYTF
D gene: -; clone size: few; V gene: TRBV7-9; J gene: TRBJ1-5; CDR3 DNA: TGTGCCAGCAGCTCAAAAGTAGGCAATCAGCCCCAGCATTTT; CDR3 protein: CASSSKVGNQPQHF
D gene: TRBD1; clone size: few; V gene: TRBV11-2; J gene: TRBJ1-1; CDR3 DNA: TGTGCCAGCAGCCCAGGGTTAGGGGGCAGCTCGGCTTTCTTT; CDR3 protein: CASSPGLGGSSAFF
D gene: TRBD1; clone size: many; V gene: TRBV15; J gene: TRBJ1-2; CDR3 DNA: TGTGCCACCAGCAGAGGGGACAGCAATGGCTACACCTTC; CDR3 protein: CATSRGDSNGYTF
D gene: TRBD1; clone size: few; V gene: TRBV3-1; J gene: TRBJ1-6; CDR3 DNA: TGTGCCAGCAGCCATGCGGACAGGGGGCTTTCACCCCTCCACTTT; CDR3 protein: CASSHADRGLSPLHF
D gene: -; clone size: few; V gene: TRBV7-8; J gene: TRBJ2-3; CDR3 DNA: TGTGCCAGCAGCTTATTTGTGGCGGGTCCAGATACGCAGTATTTT; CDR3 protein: CASSLFVAGPDTQYF
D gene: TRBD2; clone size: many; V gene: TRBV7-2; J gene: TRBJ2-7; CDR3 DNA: TGTGCCAGCAGCTTACTTAGCGGGAGTTTCGAGCAGTACTTC; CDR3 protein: CASSLLSGSFEQYF
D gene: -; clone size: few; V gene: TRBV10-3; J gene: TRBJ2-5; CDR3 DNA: TGTGCCACCATGAAGGTCCAGGGAAGTTTAATATCGGGGACCCAGTACTTC; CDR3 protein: CATMKVQGSLISGTQYF
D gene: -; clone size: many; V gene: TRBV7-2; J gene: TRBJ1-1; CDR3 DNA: TGTGCCAGCAGCTTGGTTTTGGCTGTAAACACTGAAGCTTTCTTT; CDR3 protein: CASSLVLAVNTEAFF
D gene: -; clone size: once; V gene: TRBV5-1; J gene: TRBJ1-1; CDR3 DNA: TGCGCCAGCAGCACCGCGGGACGAAGAGGTAACACTGAAGCTTTCTTT; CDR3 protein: CASSTAGRRGNTEAFF
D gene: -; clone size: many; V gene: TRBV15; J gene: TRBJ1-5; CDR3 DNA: TGTGCCACCAGCAGTGGGATGTCAGGGGTGGCTCAGCCCCAGCATTTT; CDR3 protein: CATSSGMSGVAQPQHF
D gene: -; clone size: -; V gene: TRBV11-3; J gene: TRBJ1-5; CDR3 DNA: TGTGCCAGCGAGCAGGGGAGGCAGGGCCAGCCCCAGCATTTT; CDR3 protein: CASEQGRQGQPQHF
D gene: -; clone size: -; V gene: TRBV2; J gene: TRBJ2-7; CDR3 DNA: TGTGCCAGCAGCGATTTGACAGCCTACGAGCAGTACTTC; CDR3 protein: CASSDLTAYEQYF
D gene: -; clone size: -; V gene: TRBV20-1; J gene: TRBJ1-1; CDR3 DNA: TGCAGTGCTTTACCTTTGGGGGACATGAACACTGAAGCTTTCTTT; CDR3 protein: CSALPLGDMNTEAFF
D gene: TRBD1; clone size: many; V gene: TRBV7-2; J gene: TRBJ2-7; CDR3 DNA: TGTGCCAGCAGCCTACGGGACAGAGAGCAGTACTTC; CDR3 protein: CASSLRDREQYF
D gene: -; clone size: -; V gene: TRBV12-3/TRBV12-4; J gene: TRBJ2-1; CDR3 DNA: TGTGCCAGCATTAACCCCGGTAATGAGCAGTTCTTC; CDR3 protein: CASINPGNEQFF
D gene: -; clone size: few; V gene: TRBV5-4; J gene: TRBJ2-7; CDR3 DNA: TGTGCCAGCAGCTTTAAGGCCTCCTCCGAGCAGTACTTC; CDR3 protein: CASSFKASSEQYF
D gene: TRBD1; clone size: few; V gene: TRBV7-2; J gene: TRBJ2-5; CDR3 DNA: TGTGCCAGCAGCTTGACCGGGACAGCCCAAGAGGCCCAGTACTTC; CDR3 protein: CASSLTGTAQEAQYF
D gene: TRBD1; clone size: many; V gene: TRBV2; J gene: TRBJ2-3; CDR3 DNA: TGTGCCAGCAGTGAAGCGCTACAGGGGGGTACGCAGTATTTT; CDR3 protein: CASSEALQGGTQYF
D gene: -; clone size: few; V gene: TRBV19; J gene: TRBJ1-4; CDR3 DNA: TGTGCCAGTAGGCCCCCCCTACCGGGACACCCTATCTTT; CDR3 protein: CASRPPLPGHPIF
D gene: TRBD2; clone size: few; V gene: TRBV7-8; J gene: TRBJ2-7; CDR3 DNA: TGTGCCAGCAGCCTACCGAGGAGCGGGGGGCCATCCACTTCTTACTACGAGCAGTACTTC; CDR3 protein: CASSLPRSGGPSTSYYEQYF
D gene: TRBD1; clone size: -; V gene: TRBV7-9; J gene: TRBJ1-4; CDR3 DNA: TGTGCCTCGCAGGGGGGGGATGAAAAACTGTTTTTT; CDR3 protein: CASQGGDEKLFF
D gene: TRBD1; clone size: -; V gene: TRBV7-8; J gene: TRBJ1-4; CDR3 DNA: TGTGCCAGCAGCTCATACCGGGACAGGGGCCCGAAAAACCTGTTTTTT; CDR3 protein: CASSSYRDRGPKNLFF
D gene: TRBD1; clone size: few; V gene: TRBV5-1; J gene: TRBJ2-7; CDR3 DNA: TGCGCCAGCAGATCACAGGGGGTCAACGAGCAGTACTTC; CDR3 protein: CASRSQGVNEQYF
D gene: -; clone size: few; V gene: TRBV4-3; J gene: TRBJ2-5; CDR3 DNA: TGCGCCAGCAGCCAAGTCGTGCAAGAGACCCAGTACTTC; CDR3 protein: CASSQVVQETQYF
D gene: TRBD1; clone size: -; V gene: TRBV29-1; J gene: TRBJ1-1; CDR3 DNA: TGCAGCGTGACCGGGACACAGGGGTTGACTGAAGCTTTCTTT; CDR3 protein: CSVTGTQGLTEAFF
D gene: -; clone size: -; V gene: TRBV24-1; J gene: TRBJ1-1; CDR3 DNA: TGTGCCACCAGTGATTCAACACCGGGGAACACTGAAGCTTTCTTT; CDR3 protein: CATSDSTPGNTEAFF
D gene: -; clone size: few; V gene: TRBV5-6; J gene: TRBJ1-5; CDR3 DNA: TGTGCCAGCAGGGCGGCGGGCCGCAATCAGCCCCAGCATTTT; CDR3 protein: CASRAAGRNQPQHF
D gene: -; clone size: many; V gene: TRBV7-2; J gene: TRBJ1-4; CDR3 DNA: TGTGCCAGCAGCGAAGAGTTCTCCGCTAATGAAAAACTGTTTTTT; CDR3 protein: CASSEEFSANEKLFF
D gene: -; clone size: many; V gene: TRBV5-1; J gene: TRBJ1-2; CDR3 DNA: TGCGCCAGCAGCTTGCTGCTGGGTTATGGCTACACCTTC; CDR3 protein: CASSLLLGYGYTF
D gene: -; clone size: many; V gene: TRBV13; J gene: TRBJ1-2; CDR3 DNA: TGTGCCAGCAGCTTAGGACAGCAAGACTATGGCTACACCTTC; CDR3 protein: CASSLGQQDYGYTF
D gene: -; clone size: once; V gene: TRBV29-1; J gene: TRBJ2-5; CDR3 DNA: TGCAGCTCAGGCGGGGACCGAGAGACCCAGTACTTC; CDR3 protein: CSSGGDRETQYF
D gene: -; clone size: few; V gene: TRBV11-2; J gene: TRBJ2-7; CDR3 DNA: TGTGCCAGCAGCTTAGGGACTCCTAAAAAAGGGCTCGAGCAGTACTTC; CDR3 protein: CASSLGTPKKGLEQYF
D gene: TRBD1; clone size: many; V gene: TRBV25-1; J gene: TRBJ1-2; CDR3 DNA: TGTGCCAGCAGTGGGAAGGGACAGCGGGCTACTAACTATGGCTACACCTTC; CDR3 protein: CASSGKGQRATNYGYTF
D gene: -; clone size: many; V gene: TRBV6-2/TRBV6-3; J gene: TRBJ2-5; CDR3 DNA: TGTGCCAGCAGTTACCGTTCCGAGACCCAGTACTTC; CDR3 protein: CASSYRSETQYF
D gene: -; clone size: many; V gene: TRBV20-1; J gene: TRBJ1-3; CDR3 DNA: TGCAGTGCTAGGGTTACAGTCGGAAACACCATATATTTT; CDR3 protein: CSARVTVGNTIYF
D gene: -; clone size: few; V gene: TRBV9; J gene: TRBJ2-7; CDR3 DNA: TGTGCCAGCAGCCCCCGCCCCACAGTCTACGAGCAGTACTTC; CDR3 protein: CASSPRPTVYEQYF